The clone carrying this T cell receptor beta chain was picked up many times. Trimming took 2 bases from V and 5 from J, leaving 9 bases between them. CDR1 and CDR2 (germline): MNHEY, SMNVEV (reference sequence). This CDR3 is built from 14 residues. TCR beta CDR3 amplification used RNA transcripts. RT-PCR with HTBI primers came first, then second-round multiplex PCR. TCRdb called the multiplex PCR reads again in MiXCR, with one record for every CDR3 protein. This sample has about 210,000 distinct CDR3 sequences, with under 30% found just once. The data derive from a study of Graves' ophthalmopathy and Graves' hyperthyroidism. Study in general: Peripheral blood was gathered at first diagnosis, ahead of any treatment whatsoever.

Every ophthalmopathy donor presented moderate-to-severe activity, CAS ≥3, NOSPECS ≥4 and duration under 3 months. Clinical symptoms, serum thyroxine, TRAb, thyroid ultrasound and orbital computed tomography determined diagnosis. The rearrangement joins TRBV27 to TRBJ2-2; D not resolved. The clonotype was recovered from a man aged 45 to 65 with Graves' ophthalmopathy. Sequenced sample: peripheral blood. The CDR3 DNA reads as TGTGCCAGCAGTTTAGGACCCAGAACCGGGGAGCTGTTTTTT. This encodes CASSLGPRTGELFF.